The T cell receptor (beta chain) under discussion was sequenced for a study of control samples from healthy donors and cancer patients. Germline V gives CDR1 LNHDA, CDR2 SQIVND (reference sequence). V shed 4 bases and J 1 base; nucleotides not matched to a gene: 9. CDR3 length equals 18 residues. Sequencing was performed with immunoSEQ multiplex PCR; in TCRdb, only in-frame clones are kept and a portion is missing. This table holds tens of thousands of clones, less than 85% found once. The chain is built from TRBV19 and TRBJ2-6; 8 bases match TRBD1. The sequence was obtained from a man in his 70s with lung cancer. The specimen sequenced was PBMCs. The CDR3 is CASSSYRGLGSGANVLTF. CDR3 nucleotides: TGTGCCAGTAGTAGTTACAGGGGGTTAGGGTCTGGGGCCAACGTCCTGACTTTC.